This entry describes one TCR beta chain. What it binds is not known. Germline CDR1 is SNHLY and CDR2 is FYNNEI. Unmatched junction bases numbered 8, after V lost 5 bases and J lost 5 bases. The CDR3 totals 15 residues. The data were taken from a study of cytomegalovirus exposure and HLA in healthy donors. Findings and caveats of the study: Follow-up analysis later connected one missense variant in DCLRE1C with trimming of TCR beta V- and J-genes.

The PCR was carried out with 60 Vbeta primers and 13 Jbeta primers. Generated by immunoSEQ multiplex PCR, the TCRdb table keeps only in-frame clones and is missing some. The table gives approximately 210,000 clones; the top ten clones make up approximately 0.98% of it. The sequenced material came from PBMCs. This receptor was identified in a woman younger than 45 in good health and CMV-seropositive. The V gene is TRBV2, the J gene TRBJ1-4; 7 nucleotides match TRBD1. CDR3 amino acids: CASSKNRQGNEKLFF. The CDR3 nucleotides are TGTGCCAGCAGTAAAAACCGACAGGGAAATGAAAAACTGTTTTTT.